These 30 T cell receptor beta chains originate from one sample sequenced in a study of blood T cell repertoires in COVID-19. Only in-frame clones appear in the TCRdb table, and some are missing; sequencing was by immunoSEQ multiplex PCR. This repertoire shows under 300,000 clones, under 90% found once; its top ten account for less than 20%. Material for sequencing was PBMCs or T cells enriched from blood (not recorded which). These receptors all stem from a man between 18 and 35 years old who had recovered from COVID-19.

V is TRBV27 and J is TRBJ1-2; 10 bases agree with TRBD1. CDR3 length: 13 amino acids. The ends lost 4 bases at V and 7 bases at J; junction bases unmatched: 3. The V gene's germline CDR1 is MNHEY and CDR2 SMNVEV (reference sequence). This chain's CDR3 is CASSWTGGGGYTF. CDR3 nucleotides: TGTGCCAGCAGTTGGACAGGGGGGGGTGGCTACACCTTC.

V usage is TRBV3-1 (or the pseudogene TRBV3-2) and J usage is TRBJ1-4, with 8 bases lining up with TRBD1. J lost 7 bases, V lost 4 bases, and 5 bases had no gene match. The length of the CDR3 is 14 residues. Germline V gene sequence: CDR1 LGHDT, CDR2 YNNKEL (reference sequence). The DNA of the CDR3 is TGTGCCAGCAGCCGCACAGGGGGTTCTGAAAAACTGTTTTTT. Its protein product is CASSRTGGSEKLFF.

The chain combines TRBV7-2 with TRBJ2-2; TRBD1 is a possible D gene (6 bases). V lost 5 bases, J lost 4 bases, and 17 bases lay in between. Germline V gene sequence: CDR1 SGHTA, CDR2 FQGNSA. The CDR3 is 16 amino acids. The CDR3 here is CASSDWAGDVTGELFF. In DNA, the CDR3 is TGTGCCAGCAGCGATTGGGCAGGGGACGTCACCGGGGAGCTGTTTTTT.

The CDR3 DNA sequence: TGTGCCAGCAGCTGGGGACAGGGGGAAGCTTTCTTT. Amino acid sequence: CASSWGQGEAFF. The chain employs TRBV7-9 and TRBJ1-1; 10 bases map to TRBD1. From germline, CDR1 is SEHNR and CDR2 FQNEAQ (reference sequence). Unmatched junction bases numbered 1, after V lost 4 bases and J lost 8 bases. The CDR3 covers 12 residues.

The DNA for the CDR3 is TGTGCCAGCAGTCTCCGACAGGGCACAACTAATGAAAAACTGTTTTTT. It specifies CASSLRQGTTNEKLFF. The chain links TRBV28 to TRBJ1-4, with TRBD1 identical over 7 bases. The CDR3 is 16 residues long. V trimming: 5 bases; J trimming: 0 bases; junction bases outside the gene matches: 6. CDR1 MDHEN and CDR2 SYDVKM come from the germline V gene.

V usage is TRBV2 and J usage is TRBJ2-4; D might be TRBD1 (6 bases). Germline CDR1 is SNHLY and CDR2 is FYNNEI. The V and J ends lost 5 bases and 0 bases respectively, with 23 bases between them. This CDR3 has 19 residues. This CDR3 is CASSQVHGQLLLAKNIQYF. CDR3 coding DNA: TGTGCCAGCAGTCAAGTACATGGACAGTTACTACTAGCCAAAAACATTCAGTACTTC.

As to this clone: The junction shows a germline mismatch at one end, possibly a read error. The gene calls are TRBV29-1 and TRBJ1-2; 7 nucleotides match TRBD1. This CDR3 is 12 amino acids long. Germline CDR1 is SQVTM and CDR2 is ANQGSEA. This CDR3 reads CSDEGTADGYTF. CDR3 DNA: TGCAGCGATGAAGGGACAGCGGATGGCTACACCTTC.

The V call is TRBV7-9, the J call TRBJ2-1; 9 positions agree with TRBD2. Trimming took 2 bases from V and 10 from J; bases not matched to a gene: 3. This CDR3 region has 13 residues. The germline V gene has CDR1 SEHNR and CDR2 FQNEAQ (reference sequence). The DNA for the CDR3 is TGTGCCAGCAGCTTACGGCGGGAGGGCGAGCAGTTCTTC. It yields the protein CASSLRREGEQFF.

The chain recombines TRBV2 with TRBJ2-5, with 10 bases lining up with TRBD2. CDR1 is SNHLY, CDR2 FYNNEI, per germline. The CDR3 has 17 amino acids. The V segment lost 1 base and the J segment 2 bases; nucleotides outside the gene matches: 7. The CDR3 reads CASSEEIAGGRQETQYF. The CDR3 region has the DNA TGTGCCAGCAGTGAAGAAATAGCGGGGGGCCGACAAGAGACCCAGTACTTC.

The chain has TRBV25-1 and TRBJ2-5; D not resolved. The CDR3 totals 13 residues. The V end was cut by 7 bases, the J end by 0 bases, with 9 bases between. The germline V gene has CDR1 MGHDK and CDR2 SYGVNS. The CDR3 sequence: CASKHSHQETQYF. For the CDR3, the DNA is TGTGCCAGCAAGCACAGTCACCAAGAGACCCAGTACTTC.

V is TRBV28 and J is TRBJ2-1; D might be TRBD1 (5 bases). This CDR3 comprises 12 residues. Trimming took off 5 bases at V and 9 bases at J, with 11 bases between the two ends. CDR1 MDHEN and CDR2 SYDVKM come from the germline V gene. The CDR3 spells CASSAQAGEQFF. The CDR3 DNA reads TGTGCCAGCAGTGCACAGGCCGGTGAGCAGTTCTTC.

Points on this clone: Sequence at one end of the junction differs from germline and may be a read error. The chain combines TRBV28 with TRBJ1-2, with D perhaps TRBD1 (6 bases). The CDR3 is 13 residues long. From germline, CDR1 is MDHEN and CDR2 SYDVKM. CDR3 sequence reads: CASTLQGNYGYTF. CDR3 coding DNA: TGTGCCAGCACTTTACAGGGAAACTATGGCTACACCTTC.

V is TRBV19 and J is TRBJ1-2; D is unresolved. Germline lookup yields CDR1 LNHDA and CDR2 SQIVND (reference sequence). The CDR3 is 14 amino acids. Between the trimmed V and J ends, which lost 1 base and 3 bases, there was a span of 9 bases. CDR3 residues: CASSIGPEDYGYTF. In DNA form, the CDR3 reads TGTGCCAGTAGTATAGGGCCAGAAGACTATGGCTACACCTTC.

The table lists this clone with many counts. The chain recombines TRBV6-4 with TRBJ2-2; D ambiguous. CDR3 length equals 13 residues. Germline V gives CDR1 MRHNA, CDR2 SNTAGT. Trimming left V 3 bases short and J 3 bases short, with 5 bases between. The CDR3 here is CASSEGDTGELFF. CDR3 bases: TGTGCCAGCAGTGAAGGAGACACCGGGGAGCTGTTTTTT.

CDR3 region: CASSYRETGANVLTF. The CDR3 DNA sequence: TGTGCCAGCAGTTACCGGGAGACTGGGGCCAACGTCCTGACTTTC. The chain recombines TRBV6-5 with TRBJ2-6; D perhaps matches TRBD2 (6 bases). The germline V and J ends were trimmed by 2 bases and 2 bases, with 7 bases remaining between them. CDR3 length equals 15 residues. Germline V gives CDR1 MNHEY, CDR2 SVGAGI.

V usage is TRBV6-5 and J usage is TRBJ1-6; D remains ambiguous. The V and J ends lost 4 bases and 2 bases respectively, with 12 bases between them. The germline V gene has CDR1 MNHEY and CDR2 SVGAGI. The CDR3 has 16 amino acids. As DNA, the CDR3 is TGTGCCAGCAGTTCCCCGGGGTATACCTATAATTCACCCCTCCACTTT. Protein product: CASSSPGYTYNSPLHF.

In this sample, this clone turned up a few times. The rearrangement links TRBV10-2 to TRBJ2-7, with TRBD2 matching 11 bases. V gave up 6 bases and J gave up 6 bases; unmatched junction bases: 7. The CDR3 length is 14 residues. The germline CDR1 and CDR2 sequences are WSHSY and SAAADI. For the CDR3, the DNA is TGCGCCAGCAGGACTAGCGGGACCCAAGGCGAGCAGTACTTC. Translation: CASRTSGTQGEQYF.

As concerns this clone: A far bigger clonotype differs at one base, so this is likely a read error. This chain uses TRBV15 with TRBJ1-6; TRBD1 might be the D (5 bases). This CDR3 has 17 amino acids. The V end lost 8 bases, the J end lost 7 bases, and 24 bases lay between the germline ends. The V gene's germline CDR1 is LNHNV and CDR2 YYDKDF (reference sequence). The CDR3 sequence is CATPTHDRGGVNSPLHF. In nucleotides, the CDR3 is TGTGCCACCCCCACCCACGACCGGGGGGGAGTAAATTCACCCCTCCACTTT.

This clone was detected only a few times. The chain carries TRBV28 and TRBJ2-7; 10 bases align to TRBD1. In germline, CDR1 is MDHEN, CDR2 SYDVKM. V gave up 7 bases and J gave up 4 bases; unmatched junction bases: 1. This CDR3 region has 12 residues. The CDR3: CASMGQGYEQYF. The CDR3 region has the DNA TGTGCCAGCATGGGACAGGGGTACGAGCAGTACTTC.

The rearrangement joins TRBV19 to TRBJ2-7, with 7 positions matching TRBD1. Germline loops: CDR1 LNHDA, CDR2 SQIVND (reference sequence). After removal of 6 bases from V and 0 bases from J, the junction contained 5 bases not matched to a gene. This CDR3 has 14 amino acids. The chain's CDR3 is CASSLQGSSYEQYF. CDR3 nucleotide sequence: TGTGCCAGTAGCTTACAGGGGTCCTCCTACGAGCAGTACTTC.

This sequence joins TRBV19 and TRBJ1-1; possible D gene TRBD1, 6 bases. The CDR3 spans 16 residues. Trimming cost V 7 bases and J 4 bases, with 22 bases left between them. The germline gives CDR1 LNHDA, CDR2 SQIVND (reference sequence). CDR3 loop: CASTDLGGRGVTEAFF. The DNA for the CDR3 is TGTGCCAGTACCGACTTGGGGGGGCGCGGGGTCACTGAAGCTTTCTTT.

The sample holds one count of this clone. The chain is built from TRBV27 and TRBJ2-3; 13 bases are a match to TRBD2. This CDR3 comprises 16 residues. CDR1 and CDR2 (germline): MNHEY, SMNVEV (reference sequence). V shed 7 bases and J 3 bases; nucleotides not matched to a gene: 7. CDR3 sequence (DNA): TGTGCCAGCAATCGACTAGCGGGAGGTGCAACAGATACGCAGTATTTT. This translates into CASNRLAGGATDTQYF.

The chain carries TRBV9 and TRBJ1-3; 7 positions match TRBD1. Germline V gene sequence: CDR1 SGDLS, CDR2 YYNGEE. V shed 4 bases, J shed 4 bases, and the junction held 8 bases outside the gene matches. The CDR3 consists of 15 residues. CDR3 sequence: CASSSRQGPGNTIYF. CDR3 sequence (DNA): TGTGCCAGCAGCTCCCGACAGGGTCCCGGAAACACCATATATTTT. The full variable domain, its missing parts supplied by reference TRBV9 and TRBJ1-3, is DSGVTQTPKHLITATGQRVTLRCSPRSGDLSVYWYQQSLDQGLQFLIQYYNGEERAKGNILERFSAQQFPDLHSELNLSSLELGDSALYFCASSSRQGPGNTIYFGEGSWLTVV.

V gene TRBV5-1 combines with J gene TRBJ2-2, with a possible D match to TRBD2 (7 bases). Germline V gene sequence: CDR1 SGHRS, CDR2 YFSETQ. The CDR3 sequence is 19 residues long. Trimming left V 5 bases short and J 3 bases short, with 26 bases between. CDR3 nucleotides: TGCGCCAGCAGTAACGCTCTACGGCCGGGCGGGGGCGACACCGGGGAGCTGTTTTTT. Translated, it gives CASSNALRPGGGDTGELFF.

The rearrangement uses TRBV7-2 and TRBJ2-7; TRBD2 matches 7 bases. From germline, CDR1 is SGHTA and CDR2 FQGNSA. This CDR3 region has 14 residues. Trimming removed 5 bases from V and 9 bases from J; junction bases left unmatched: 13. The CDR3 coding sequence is TGTGCCAGCAGCAATCCGGGACTACCTTCGGGGCAGTACTTC. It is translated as CASSNPGLPSGQYF.

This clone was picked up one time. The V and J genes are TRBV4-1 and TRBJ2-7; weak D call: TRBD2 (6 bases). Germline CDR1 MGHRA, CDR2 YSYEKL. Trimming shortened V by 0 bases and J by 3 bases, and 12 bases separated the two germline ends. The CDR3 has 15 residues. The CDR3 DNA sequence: TGCGCCAGCAGCCAAGACATCGGGAGACACTACGAGCAGTACTTC. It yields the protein CASSQDIGRHYEQYF.

This chain's CDR3 is CASSQTGLADNSYEQYF. CDR3 coding DNA: TGTGCCAGCAGCCAAACAGGACTAGCGGATAACTCCTACGAGCAGTACTTC. The rearrangement links TRBV4-2 to TRBJ2-7, with 10 positions matching TRBD2. The CDR3 loop spans 17 amino acids. After removal of 2 bases from V and 0 bases from J, the junction contained 7 bases not matched to a gene. Germline V gives CDR1 LGHNA, CDR2 YNFKEQ.

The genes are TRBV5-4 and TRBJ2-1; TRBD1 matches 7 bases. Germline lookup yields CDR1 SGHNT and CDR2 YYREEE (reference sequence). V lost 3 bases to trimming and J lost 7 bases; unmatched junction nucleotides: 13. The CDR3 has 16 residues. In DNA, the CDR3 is TGTGCCAGCAGCTGGGGACAGTCGTTCAAAGGGAATGAGCAGTTCTTC. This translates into CASSWGQSFKGNEQFF.

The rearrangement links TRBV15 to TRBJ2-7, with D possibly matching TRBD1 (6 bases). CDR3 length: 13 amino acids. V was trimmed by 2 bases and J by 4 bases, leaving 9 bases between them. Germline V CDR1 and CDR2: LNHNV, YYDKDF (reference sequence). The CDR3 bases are TGTGCCACCAGCAGAATACAGGGATACGAGCAGTACTTC. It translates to CATSRIQGYEQYF.

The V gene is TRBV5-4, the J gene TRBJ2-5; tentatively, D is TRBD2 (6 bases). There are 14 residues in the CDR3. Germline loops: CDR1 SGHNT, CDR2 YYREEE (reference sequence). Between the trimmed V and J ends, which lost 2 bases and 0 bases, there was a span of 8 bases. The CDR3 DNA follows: TGTGCCAGCAGCTTAGGCGGGGACCAAGAGACCCAGTACTTC. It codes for CASSLGGDQETQYF.